Given below is one TCR beta chain in context. No antigen is known for it. The sample belongs to a study of OX40 agonist ivuxolimab in advanced cancers. Overall study context: Dose-escalation subjects each had hepatocellular carcinoma, melanoma, renal cell or head and neck cancer. Mean age approximately 59 years, range about 20 to 90; around 80% male.

Profiled with immunoSEQ multiplex PCR; TCRdb holds only in-frame clones, not every one. The profile shows 68,000 or so clones, about 82% of them singletons. Drawing of blood for sampling happened at baseline, at cycle 4 day 1, and at cycle 7 day 1. V was pared by 6 bases and J by 1 base, with 2 bases of the junction left unmatched. CDR1 and CDR2 from the germline V gene are MNHNY and SVGAGI (reference sequence). The CDR3 sequence is 13 residues long. Study-level results: At 0.1 to 3.0 mg/kg and by week 6, CD4+ and CD8+ T cells in the blood had expanded clonally.

The sample in question was CD4+ or CD8+ T cells sorted from blood, obtained in a trial of the OX40 agonist ivuxolimab. The chain joins TRBV6-6 to TRBJ2-5; 7 bases fit TRBD1. The TCR comes from an adult with an advanced solid tumor such as melanoma, head and neck, liver or kidney cancer. In DNA, the CDR3 is TGTGCCAGCAGCTACAGGGGCCAAGAGACCCAGTACTTC. Encoded protein: CASSYRGQETQYF.